This T cell receptor beta chain was recovered during a study of T-cell memory formation after mild COVID-19. TCRdb re-called the 5' RACE reads with MiXCR, one entry per CDR3 protein. Altogether more than 400,000 distinct CDR3 sequences are present, about 18% being singletons, with the ten largest covering around an eighth. The CDR3 is 11 residues long. In germline, CDR1 is MGHDK, CDR2 SYGVNS. The V end lost 8 bases, the J end lost 3 bases, and 8 bases lay between the germline ends. The source of this sequence is an adult woman who had mild COVID-19 (a few samples of this study predate the infection). Cell type and time point are not known. J is TRBJ2-7 and V is TRBV25-1; maybe TRBD2 (6 bases). Sample: PBMCs or a T cell subset sorted from them (not recorded which). This CDR3 is CASGGIYEQYF. The DNA of the CDR3 is TGTGCCAGCGGGGGGATCTACGAGCAGTACTTC.